The clone carrying this T cell receptor (beta chain) was observed a few times. Its matching antigen is unknown. The data derive from a study of vaccination effects on CD4 cells after COVID-19. Produced via immunoSEQ multiplex PCR; TCRdb's table is partial and in-frame only. The sample contains approximately 87,000 clones, around 74% of which appear only once. Study results and limitations: Marked clonal contraction was seen in infection- and vaccine-induced clones late after vaccination. From healthy vaccinees, only 1 of 255 vaccine-induced clones also reacted to common cold coronaviruses.

Under the ViraFEST assay, PBMC were stimulated with viral peptide pools so that antigen-specific CD4+ T cells expanded. Sequencing was performed afterwards. It was after approximately 11 days of culture that CD4+ T cells were isolated. Neither prior SARS-CoV-2 infection nor positive nucleocapsid antibodies were present in the vaccine recipients. Days 3 and 7 were when half the medium was replaced with IL-2 medium. The clonotype comes from a human donor who received a COVID-19 vaccine. The sample in question was CD4+ T cells from PBMCs cultured with HCoV-229E spike peptides, obtained before COVID-19 vaccination.

The CDR3 sequence is CASRRETGGSTEAFF. The CDR3 DNA reads as TGTGCCAGCAGGCGAGAGACAGGGGGGAGCACTGAAGCTTTCTTT. The chain is built from TRBV2 and TRBJ1-1; 9 bases are a match to TRBD1. Germline CDR1 and CDR2: SNHLY and FYNNEI. Losses at the gene ends were 6 bases for V and 4 bases for J; bases not matched to a gene: 9. This CDR3 has 15 residues.